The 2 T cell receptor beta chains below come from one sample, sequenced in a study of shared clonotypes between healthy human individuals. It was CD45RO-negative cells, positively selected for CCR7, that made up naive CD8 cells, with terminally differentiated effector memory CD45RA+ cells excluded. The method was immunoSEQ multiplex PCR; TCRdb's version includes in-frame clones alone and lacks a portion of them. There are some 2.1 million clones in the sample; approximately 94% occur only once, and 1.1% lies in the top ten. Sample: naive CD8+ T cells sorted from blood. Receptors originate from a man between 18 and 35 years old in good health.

For the CDR3, the DNA is TGCGCCAGCAGCTTGCCCGCTTCGGCCGGTACGGGGAGGCCCCAGCATTTT. Protein product: CASSLPASAGTGRPQHF. The V and J genes are TRBV5-1 and TRBJ1-5; D is undetermined. CDR1 and CDR2 from the germline V gene are SGHRS and YFSETQ. Trimming shortened V by 1 base and J by 9 bases, and 23 bases separated the two germline ends. This CDR3 has 17 amino acids.

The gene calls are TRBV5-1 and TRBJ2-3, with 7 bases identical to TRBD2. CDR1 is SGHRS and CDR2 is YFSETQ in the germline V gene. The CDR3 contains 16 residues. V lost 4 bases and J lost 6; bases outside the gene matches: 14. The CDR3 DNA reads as TGCGCCAGCAGCCTTGTGAGCGGGGTCCTAGTGGATACGCAGTATTTT. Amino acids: CASSLVSGVLVDTQYF.